The source of this T cell receptor (beta chain) is a study of CD8+ T cells in alopecia areata. The treatment here: oral pan-JAK inhibitor, 5-10 mg twice daily. Reverse transcription of extracted RNA yielded cDNA, which provided the sequencing template. The table came from immunoSEQ multiplex PCR; TCRdb's copy has only in-frame clones and leaves some out. The sample consists of 150,000 to 200,000 clones, approximately 62% of them appearing once. Germline V CDR1 and CDR2: SQVTM, ANQGSEA. The CDR3 has 14 amino acids. The V and J ends lost 1 base and 6 bases, in that order; junction bases with no gene match: 8.

The receptor was isolated from a human donor with alopecia areata. The sequences come from CD4+ T cells sorted from blood, collected at week 24, from a patient treated with tofacitinib. The genes are TRBV29-1 and TRBJ1-2; 7 bases agree with TRBD1. CDR3 protein: CSVEGGRGPNGYTF. CDR3 coding DNA: TGCAGCGTTGAAGGTGGGAGGGGGCCAAATGGCTACACCTTC.